Listed here are 20 T cell receptor beta chains from one sample, sequenced in a study of blood T cell repertoires in COVID-19. Data came from immunoSEQ multiplex PCR; TCRdb stores just in-frame clones and leaves some out. The sample records about 160,000 clones, approximately 82% being singletons. Material for sequencing was peripheral blood. The receptors originated from a woman aged 40 to 50 with COVID-19, enrolled during active disease.

The rearrangement uses TRBV6-5 and TRBJ1-4; no reliable D call. The CDR3 sequence is 13 residues long. CDR1 is MNHEY, CDR2 SVGAGI, per germline. Trimming took off 0 bases at V and 7 bases at J, with 6 bases between the two ends. CDR3 amino acids: CASSYSMREKLFF. Here the CDR3 DNA reads TGTGCCAGCAGTTACTCGATGCGTGAAAAACTGTTTTTT.

The chain couples TRBV4-1 to TRBJ2-2, with a possible D match to TRBD1 (6 bases). Germline CDR1 and CDR2: MGHRA and YSYEKL. The ends were cut back, 2 bases at V and 4 bases at J, with 17 bases in the middle. CDR3 size: 17 residues. CDR3: CASSQRFGDKLTGELFF. CDR3 DNA: TGCGCCAGCAGCCAACGTTTCGGGGACAAGCTCACCGGGGAGCTGTTTTTT.

Turning to this clone: Other DNA sequences from this sample encode an identical CDR3 as well. This chain joins TRBV6-5 and TRBJ1-1, with D possibly being TRBD1 (5 bases). Germline V gene data show CDR1 as MNHEY and CDR2 as SVGAGI. Trimming took off 6 bases at V and 1 base at J, with 9 bases between the two ends. This CDR3 has 13 residues. CDR3 bases: TGTGCCAGCAGCCTCCAGGGGAACACTGAAGCTTTCTTT. Translating gives CASSLQGNTEAFF.

The chain combines TRBV5-4 with TRBJ2-5; a possible D gene is TRBD1 (8 bases). The CDR3 loop spans 18 amino acids. CDR1 SGHNT and CDR2 YYREEE come from the germline V gene (reference sequence). Trimming shortened V by 2 bases and J by 3 bases, and 23 bases separated the two germline ends. CDR3 nucleotide sequence: TGTGCCAGCAGCTTCAGGACAGGGAGGGGATGGGGCGAAGAGACCCAGTACTTC. It codes for CASSFRTGRGWGEETQYF.

About this clone: Given a much more abundant clone one base away, this may be a read error. The chain joins TRBV27 to TRBJ2-2; 7 bases match TRBD1. J was trimmed by 9 bases and V by 6 bases; bases with no gene match: 10. This CDR3 contains 14 residues. Germline CDR1 reads MNHEY; CDR2 reads SMNVEV (reference sequence). The CDR3, as DNA: TGTGCCAGCAGCCCGACAGGGATAGCGAGGGAGCTGTTTTTT. This translates into CASSPTGIARELFF.

The V call is TRBV6-2 or TRBV6-3, the J call TRBJ1-5; the match to TRBD1 covers 9 bases. The CDR3 has 17 residues. Germline V gene lookup returns CDR1 MNHEY and CDR2 SVGEGT. V was pared by 4 bases and J by 0 bases, with 7 bases of the junction left unmatched. In nucleotides, the CDR3 is TGTGCCAGCAGTTTTGGGACAGGGACATCTAGCAATCAGCCCCAGCATTTT. Translating it yields CASSFGTGTSSNQPQHF.

The V gene is TRBV30, the J gene TRBJ2-1, with 8 positions matching TRBD2. Germline V gene sequence: CDR1 GTSNPN, CDR2 SVGIG (reference sequence). The CDR3 has 15 amino acids. V lost 5 bases to trimming and J lost 6 bases; unmatched junction nucleotides: 12. The CDR3 region has the DNA TGTGCCTGGGGAAGGAGAGGGACTAGGTCCAATGAGCAGTTCTTC. Its translation: CAWGRRGTRSNEQFF.

The rearrangement joins TRBV6-5 to TRBJ1-2; no reliable D call. V was trimmed by 10 bases and J by 3 bases, leaving 21 bases between them. CDR3 length equals 15 residues. CDR1 is MNHEY, CDR2 SVGAGI, per germline. CDR3 sequence: CATKRASTRDYGYTF. CDR3 nucleotides: TGTGCCACCAAGAGGGCCTCCACGCGGGACTATGGCTACACCTTC.

The chain joins TRBV9 to TRBJ2-1, with D possibly being TRBD1 (5 bases). The V gene lost 4 bases and the J gene lost 7 bases, with 15 bases spanning the gap. The CDR3 extends over 14 amino acids. Germline V gives CDR1 SGDLS, CDR2 YYNGEE. CDR3 DNA sequence: TGTGCCAGCAGCAGCCGGTGGGGCCGAAATGAGCAGTTCTTC. This codes for CASSSRWGRNEQFF.

The sample holds a few counts of this clone. The V and J genes are TRBV27 and TRBJ2-5; 8 nucleotides match TRBD2. The CDR3 is made up of 15 amino acids. Trimming removed 10 bases from V and 5 bases from J; junction bases left unmatched: 15. Per germline, CDR1 MNHEY and CDR2 SMNVEV (reference sequence). The CDR3 spells CATPGGARRVETQYF. The DNA for the CDR3 is TGTGCCACCCCGGGGGGGGCTAGGCGAGTCGAGACCCAGTACTTC.

CDR3 loop: CASSISSGRLNEQYF. The CDR3 region has the DNA TGTGCCAGTAGTATTTCTAGCGGGAGATTGAACGAGCAGTACTTC. The chain is built from TRBV19 and TRBJ2-7, with TRBD2 identical over 10 bases. In germline, CDR1 is LNHDA, CDR2 SQIVND (reference sequence). After removal of 3 bases from V and 5 bases from J, the junction contained 7 bases not matched to a gene. This CDR3 comprises 15 residues.

This clone has just a few counts. This chain uses TRBV9 with TRBJ2-3, with TRBD2 matching 9 bases. CDR1 is SGDLS, CDR2 YYNGEE, per germline. The trim removed 4 bases at V and 4 bases at J, leaving 7 bases unmatched. This CDR3 contains 15 residues. The chain's CDR3 is CASSPFLAGSDTQYF. The CDR3 coding sequence is TGTGCCAGCAGCCCCTTTCTAGCGGGGTCAGATACGCAGTATTTT.

This chain uses TRBV19 with TRBJ2-2; a weak D match, TRBD2 (5 bases). This CDR3 is built from 14 residues. Germline CDR1 reads LNHDA; CDR2 reads SQIVND (reference sequence). The V gene lost 6 bases and the J gene lost 7 bases, with 15 bases spanning the gap. The DNA for the CDR3 is TGTGCCAGTAGCACTGGACTTGAGGACGGGGAGCTGTTTTTT. Translated, it gives CASSTGLEDGELFF.

The J gene is TRBJ1-6, the V gene TRBV4-2; no firm D call. The CDR3 is 14 amino acids. With 2 bases removed from V and 5 bases from J, the gap between germline ends came to 7 bases. CDR1 is LGHNA and CDR2 is YNFKEQ in the germline V gene. The DNA of the CDR3 is TGTGCCAGCAGCCAAATGCAGAATAATTCACCCCTCCACTTT. This encodes CASSQMQNNSPLHF.

Here the CDR3 reads CASSFDTGNQPQHF. The CDR3 DNA is TGTGCCAGCAGTTTCGATACGGGCAATCAGCCCCAGCATTTT. The rearrangement uses TRBV28 and TRBJ1-5; D unresolved. Germline CDR1 is MDHEN and CDR2 is SYDVKM. The CDR3 is 14 amino acids. Deletions cut 3 bases from V and 2 bases from J, with 8 bases between.

V gene TRBV7-9 combines with J gene TRBJ2-3; a weak D match, TRBD1 (5 bases). This CDR3 spans 15 amino acids. From germline, CDR1 is SEHNR and CDR2 FQNEAQ (reference sequence). Between the trimmed V and J ends, which lost 8 bases and 2 bases, there was a span of 17 bases. The CDR3: CASSLGALHTDTQYF. The CDR3 DNA sequence: TGTGCCAGCTCCCTAGGGGCTTTACACACAGATACGCAGTATTTT.

The chain recombines TRBV7-5 with TRBJ2-3; the D call of TRBD1 is as the table states it, not checked on the DNA. TRBV7-5 counts as a pseudogene. This CDR3 is built from 16 residues. CDR3: CVRSLGRDRGEDTQYF. For the CDR3, the DNA is TGTGTCAGAAGCTTAGGGAGGGACAGGGGGGAAGATACGCAGTATTTT.

The genes are TRBV3-1 (or the pseudogene TRBV3-2) and TRBJ2-5, with D unclear. Deletions cut 2 bases from V and 6 bases from J, with 7 bases between. The CDR3 runs to 12 residues. CDR1 and CDR2 (germline): LGHDT, YNNKEL (reference sequence). The CDR3: CASSQSGKTQYF. The CDR3 DNA reads as TGTGCCAGCAGCCAATCAGGAAAGACCCAGTACTTC.

J is TRBJ2-7 and V is TRBV7-8; the D is unclear. This CDR3 is 12 amino acids long. In germline, CDR1 is SGHVS, CDR2 FQNEAQ. With 0 bases removed from V and 7 bases from J, the gap between germline ends came to 7 bases. The DNA for the CDR3 is TGTGCCAGCAGCTTAGCGTTTCAAGAGCAGTACTTC. It translates to CASSLAFQEQYF. Full variable domain (outside the CDR3, taken from reference TRBV7-8 and TRBJ2-7): GAGVSQSPRYKVAKRGQDVALRCDPISGHVSLFWYQQALGQGPEFLTYFQNEAQLDKSGLPSDRFFAERPEGSVSTLKIQRTQQEDSAVYLCASSLAFQEQYFGPGTRLTVT.

The V gene is TRBV3-1 (or the pseudogene TRBV3-2), the J gene TRBJ1-3; no reliable D call. This CDR3 is built from 14 residues. Trimming pared 4 bases from V and 4 bases from J, leaving 11 bases between. CDR1 and CDR2 (germline): LGHDT, YNNKEL (reference sequence). The CDR3 reads CASSPDINGNTIYF. As DNA, the CDR3 is TGTGCCAGCAGCCCCGACATAAACGGAAACACCATATATTTT.